Below are 18 T cell receptor beta chains sequenced from a single sample in a study of graft-versus-host responses after intestinal transplantation. Grafts had their tissue processed, releasing intraepithelial and lamina propria lymphocytes. Using immunoSEQ multiplex PCR, the repertoire was profiled, and TCRdb retains in-frame clones only, with some absent. The sample carries more than 30,000 clones, approximately 86% recorded once. The sequenced sample was ileum tissue, obtained more than 200 days after intestinal transplant. These TCRs come from a human patient who received an intestinal transplant, so some T cells may come from the graft donor.

V gene TRBV4-1 combines with J gene TRBJ2-2; possibly TRBD2 for D (6 bases). From germline, CDR1 is MGHRA and CDR2 YSYEKL. This CDR3 has 17 amino acids. V lost 1 base, J lost 5 bases, and 17 bases lay in between. The CDR3 protein is CASSQVPVGRSTGELFF. CDR3 in DNA: TGCGCCAGCAGCCAAGTCCCTGTAGGGAGGTCGACCGGGGAGCTGTTTTTT.

The CDR3, as DNA: TGTGCCAGTAGTATTAGGGGCTATGGCTACACCTTC. Translating gives CASSIRGYGYTF. This chain uses TRBV19 with TRBJ1-2; a weak D match, TRBD1 (5 bases). Germline V lookup: CDR1 LNHDA, CDR2 SQIVND (reference sequence). The CDR3 extends over 12 amino acids. V lost 3 bases and J 4 bases, leaving 6 bases between the germline ends.

The rearrangement uses TRBV4-1 and TRBJ1-6, with TRBD1 as a possible D gene (6 bases). Germline CDR1 and CDR2: MGHRA and YSYEKL. CDR3 size: 17 residues. V was clipped by 4 bases and J by 6 bases, with 19 bases between them. The DNA of the CDR3 is TGCGCCAGCAGCCCCTTCAGGTGGGGACAAGCTAATTCACCCCTCCACTTT. It encodes CASSPFRWGQANSPLHF.

V is TRBV5-6 and J is TRBJ2-2; 8 bases agree with TRBD2. There are 16 residues in the CDR3. Germline V gives CDR1 SGHDT, CDR2 YYEEEE. Trimming at V came to 3 bases and at J to 6 bases, leaving 10 bases not matched to a gene. In DNA, the CDR3 is TGTGCCAGCAGCTCGCCGGGACTAGTCGGCCCCGGGGAGCTGTTTTTT. Translating it yields CASSSPGLVGPGELFF.

V is TRBV7-9 and J is TRBJ2-1; no clear D. V dropped 2 bases and J dropped 15 bases, with 11 bases sitting between them. CDR1 SEHNR and CDR2 FQNEAQ come from the germline V gene (reference sequence). The CDR3 length is 11 residues. This chain's CDR3 is CASSLFPRLFF. CDR3 coding DNA: TGTGCCAGCAGCTTATTTCCAAGGCTGTTCTTC.

The gene calls are TRBV30 and TRBJ2-5; no definite D call. Germline values: CDR1 GTSNPN, CDR2 SVGIG (reference sequence). The CDR3 has 13 amino acids. V gave up 1 base and J gave up 0 bases, with 6 bases separating them. The CDR3 region is CAWSGLYQETQYF. The CDR3 region has the DNA TGTGCCTGGAGTGGACTGTACCAAGAGACCCAGTACTTC.

CDR3 sequence: CASIWGGSTTEAFF. In DNA, the CDR3 is TGTGCCAGCATCTGGGGAGGGTCGACCACTGAAGCTTTCTTT. This chain connects TRBV28 to TRBJ1-1; no reliable D call. CDR1 and CDR2 (germline): MDHEN, SYDVKM. The V gene lost 7 bases and the J gene lost 4 bases, with 16 bases spanning the gap. The CDR3 consists of 14 residues. Combining the CDR3 with reference TRBV28 and TRBJ1-1 gives the whole variable domain DVKVTQSSRYLVKRTGEKVFLECVQDMDHENMFWYRQDPGLGLRLIYFSYDVKMKEKGDIPEGYSVSREKKERFSLILESASTNQTSMYLCASIWGGSTTEAFFGQGTRLTVV.

The chain carries TRBV5-6 and TRBJ1-1; D gene uncertain. Looked up from germline, CDR1 is SGHDT and CDR2 is YYEEEE. This CDR3 is 14 amino acids long. Trimming shortened V by 2 bases and J by 4 bases, and 12 bases separated the two germline ends. The chain's CDR3 is CASSFGEVGTEAFF. CDR3 in DNA: TGTGCCAGCAGCTTTGGGGAGGTTGGCACTGAAGCTTTCTTT.

The chain uses TRBV5-4 and TRBJ1-5; D gene ambiguous. The CDR3 covers 15 residues. With 9 bases removed from V and 4 bases from J, the gap between germline ends came to 20 bases. From germline, CDR1 is SGHNT and CDR2 YYREEE (reference sequence). Here the CDR3 reads CATKSAGEANQPQHF. CDR3 bases: TGTGCCACAAAATCGGCTGGGGAGGCGAATCAGCCCCAGCATTTT.

V usage is TRBV2 and J usage is TRBJ2-7, with 9 bases fitting TRBD1. The germline V gene encodes CDR1 SNHLY and CDR2 FYNNEI. Trimming took 4 bases from V and 5 from J; bases not matched to a gene: 6. The CDR3 contains 14 residues. The CDR3 protein is CASSAWGQGDEQYF. The DNA for the CDR3 is TGTGCCAGCAGTGCTTGGGGACAGGGAGACGAGCAGTACTTC.

This chain connects TRBV7-8 to TRBJ2-7; 10 positions match TRBD2. From germline, CDR1 is SGHVS and CDR2 FQNEAQ. The CDR3 covers 15 residues. V shed 5 bases, J shed 2 bases, and the junction held 6 bases outside the gene matches. The CDR3 DNA reads TGTGCCAGCAGCATTATAGCGGGGGGAGCCTACGAGCAGTACTTC. Translated: CASSIIAGGAYEQYF.

This chain connects TRBV28 to TRBJ1-1, with TRBD1 as a possible D gene (5 bases). V dropped 7 bases and J dropped 4 bases, with 13 bases sitting between them. Germline lookup yields CDR1 MDHEN and CDR2 SYDVKM. There are 13 residues in the CDR3. This CDR3 reads CASKGRGRTEAFF. CDR3 nucleotide sequence: TGTGCCAGCAAGGGGAGGGGTCGCACTGAAGCTTTCTTT.

V gene TRBV29-1 combines with J gene TRBJ2-1; 8 positions match TRBD1. The CDR3 sequence is 13 residues long. Per germline, CDR1 SQVTM and CDR2 ANQGSEA. The V segment lost 4 bases and the J segment 9 bases; nucleotides outside the gene matches: 8. CDR3 sequence reads: CSVAGGGLLEQFF. The DNA for the CDR3 is TGCAGCGTTGCAGGGGGCGGGTTACTTGAGCAGTTCTTC.

The gene calls are TRBV6-1 and TRBJ1-6; the D is unclear. The CDR3 consists of 17 residues. Germline values: CDR1 MNHNS, CDR2 SASEGT. V was clipped by 2 bases and J by 2 bases, with 13 bases between them. The chain's CDR3 is CASSEFGPGTYNSPLHF. The CDR3 nucleotides read TGTGCCAGCAGTGAATTCGGCCCGGGAACCTATAATTCACCCCTCCACTTT.

For the CDR3, the DNA is TGTGCCAGCTCACCTTCGACAGGTCCCTACTACGAGCAGTACTTC. Its protein is CASSPSTGPYYEQYF. The chain combines TRBV18 with TRBJ2-7, with a weak D call TRBD1 (6 bases). This CDR3 has 15 amino acids. Between the trimmed V and J ends, which lost 3 bases and 3 bases, there was a span of 15 bases. The V gene's germline CDR1 is KGHSH and CDR2 LQKENI. The variable domain in full, with the rest retrieved from reference TRBV18 and TRBJ2-7, is NAGVMQNPRHLVRRRGQEARLRCSPMKGHSHVYWYRQLPEEGLKFMVYLQKENIIDESGMPKERFSAEFPKEGPSILRIQQVVRGDSAAYFCASSPSTGPYYEQYFGPGTRLTVT.

The chain uses TRBV28 and TRBJ1-2; tentative D call: TRBD1 (6 bases). The CDR3 extends over 13 amino acids. V was clipped by 6 bases and J by 7 bases, with 15 bases between them. CDR1 is MDHEN and CDR2 is SYDVKM in the germline V gene. The CDR3 DNA reads as TGTGCCAGCAGCACTCCGGGGGGCCTTGGCTACACCTTC. Its translation: CASSTPGGLGYTF.

J is TRBJ2-6 and V is TRBV6-1, with D uncertain. The CDR3 length is 13 residues. CDR1 is MNHNS, CDR2 SASEGT, per germline. Between the trimmed V and J ends, which lost 4 bases and 3 bases, there was a span of 4 bases. The CDR3 DNA is TGTGCCAGCAGTGGGGGTGGGGCCAACGTCCTGACTTTC. This translates into CASSGGGANVLTF.

The rearrangement links TRBV27 to TRBJ2-7, with a tentative D call TRBD2 (5 bases). The CDR3 runs to 13 residues. V lost 0 bases and J 6 bases, leaving 9 bases between the germline ends. From germline, CDR1 is MNHEY and CDR2 SMNVEV (reference sequence). This CDR3 reads CASSLSAGPEQYF. The CDR3 DNA follows: TGTGCCAGCAGTTTATCGGCGGGCCCCGAGCAGTACTTC.